This TCR beta chain was captured by sequencing in a study of T cells after yellow fever vaccination. Study-level points and caveats: High-abundance clonotypes from the bulk population could contaminate FACS-sorted repertoires. Although most clonotypes did not, a small share appeared in both CD4 and CD8 compartments.

Comment on this clonotype: Its target is unknown.

The germline gives CDR1 SGHRS, CDR2 YFSETQ. The CDR3 is 12 amino acids. V lost 5 bases, J lost 5 bases, and 10 bases lay in between. TCRdb independently ran MiXCR on the 5' RACE reads; one entry per CDR3 protein. There are 200,000 to 300,000 distinct CDR3 sequences in the sample; 10% to 15% occur only once, and roughly 0.5% lies in the top ten. The source of this sequence is a man aged 25 to 40 who received the YFV17D yellow fever vaccine. The specimen was CD4+ T cells sorted from PBMCs, collected 45 days after the yellow fever booster vaccination. The chain employs TRBV5-1 and TRBJ1-1, with D maybe TRBD1 (5 bases). Written as DNA, the CDR3 is TGCGCCAGCAGTAAGGGGAGGACTGAAGCTTTCTTT. It translates to CASSKGRTEAFF.